Listed here are 31 T cell receptor beta chains from one sample, sequenced in a study of tumor T cells in aggressive B-cell lymphoma. Clones were read by immunoSEQ multiplex PCR, and TCRdb kept only the in-frame ones, dropping some. The sample shows 2,000 to 2,500 clones, 86% of them seen only once. Sequencing was performed on tumor tissue. The origin of the receptors is an adult with diffuse large B cell lymphoma.

This rearrangement joins TRBV12-5 to TRBJ2-3; the match to TRBD1 covers 8 bases. Trimming removed 6 bases from V and 2 bases from J; junction bases left unmatched: 7. Germline V gene data show CDR1 as LGHNT and CDR2 as FRNRAP. CDR3 length equals 15 residues. CDR3 region: CASGTGGGLTDTQYF. DNA of the CDR3: TGTGCTAGTGGCACAGGGGGAGGCCTCACAGATACGCAGTATTTT.

The V call is TRBV28, the J call TRBJ2-7, with D maybe TRBD2 (5 bases). The V end lost 7 bases, the J end lost 3 bases, and 13 bases lay between the germline ends. The CDR3 loop spans 13 amino acids. CDR1 and CDR2 (germline): MDHEN, SYDVKM. The CDR3, as DNA: TGTGCCAGCACCAAAAACGGGGACTACGAGCAGTACTTC. Its protein product is CASTKNGDYEQYF.

The J gene is TRBJ1-2, the V gene TRBV9, with 10 bases fitting TRBD1. The CDR3 loop spans 14 amino acids. Germline CDR1 SGDLS, CDR2 YYNGEE. The V segment lost 4 bases and the J segment 8 bases; nucleotides outside the gene matches: 8. This CDR3 is CASSFRTGGGGYTF. CDR3 nucleotides: TGTGCCAGCAGCTTCCGGACAGGGGGAGGGGGCTACACCTTC. Complete variable domain (other parts from reference TRBV9 and TRBJ1-2): DSGVTQTPKHLITATGQRVTLRCSPRSGDLSVYWYQQSLDQGLQFLIQYYNGEERAKGNILERFSAQQFPDLHSELNLSSLELGDSALYFCASSFRTGGGGYTFGSGTRLTVV.

This clone counts as large. Within the sample, other DNA sequences also encode this same CDR3. The genes are TRBV4-1 and TRBJ1-5; D not certain. V shed 1 base and J shed 1 base, with 11 bases lying between them. This CDR3 spans 16 amino acids. Germline CDR1 reads MGHRA; CDR2 reads YSYEKL. The CDR3 region is CASSQGAPGSNQPQHF. The CDR3 DNA reads TGCGCCAGCAGCCAAGGAGCCCCCGGGAGCAATCAGCCCCAGCATTTT.

J is TRBJ2-1 and V is TRBV25-1, with TRBD2 matching over 8 bases. V was pared by 2 bases and J by 2 bases, with 5 bases of the junction left unmatched. The CDR3 is made up of 16 amino acids. The germline V gene has CDR1 MGHDK and CDR2 SYGVNS. The CDR3 bases are TGTGCCAGCAGTGAAGGGAACGGGAGGGCCTACAATGAGCAGTTCTTC. Translating gives CASSEGNGRAYNEQFF.

This chain uses TRBV27 with TRBJ2-5, with 10 bases matching TRBD2. Trimming removed 7 bases from V and 5 bases from J; junction bases left unmatched: 7. CDR1 and CDR2 (germline): MNHEY, SMNVEV (reference sequence). This CDR3 contains 14 residues. The CDR3 DNA reads as TGTGCCAGCACGAGCGGGAGGGCCAGGGAGACCCAGTACTTC. Translating gives CASTSGRARETQYF.

The rearrangement uses TRBV4-1 and TRBJ2-7, with D unresolved. CDR3 length: 14 residues. V lost 3 bases to trimming and J lost 1 base, with 10 bases between them. Germline loops: CDR1 MGHRA, CDR2 YSYEKL. The CDR3 nucleotides are TGCGCCAGCAGCCAGCTCTACGGGTCCTACGAGCAGTACGTC. Translating gives CASSQLYGSYEQYV.

The chain is built from TRBV4-1 and TRBJ2-2; D remains ambiguous. V lost 3 bases and J 3 bases, leaving 11 bases between the germline ends. Germline loops: CDR1 MGHRA, CDR2 YSYEKL. There are 15 residues in the CDR3. In nucleotides, the CDR3 is TGCGCCAGCAGCCATGCGAGCTTGGACACCGGGGAGCTGTTTTTT. Amino acid sequence: CASSHASLDTGELFF.

V usage is TRBV27 and J usage is TRBJ2-1, with 7 bases fitting TRBD1. V dropped 7 bases and J dropped 3; count of bases not matched to a gene: 6. From germline, CDR1 is MNHEY and CDR2 SMNVEV (reference sequence). The CDR3 runs to 14 residues. The chain's CDR3 is CASMGTEDYNEQFF. The CDR3 coding sequence is TGTGCCAGCATGGGGACAGAGGACTACAATGAGCAGTTCTTC.

The chain joins TRBV2 to TRBJ2-6; TRBD1 matches 7 bases. The CDR3 loop spans 16 amino acids. V trimming: 7 bases; J trimming: 0 bases; junction bases outside the gene matches: 6. CDR1 is SNHLY, CDR2 FYNNEI, per germline. The CDR3 nucleotides read TGTGCCAGCAACCTACAGGGGAGCTCTGGGGCCAACGTCCTGACTTTC. It translates to CASNLQGSSGANVLTF.

The rearrangement links TRBV2 to TRBJ2-7, with 12 positions matching TRBD2. The germline CDR1 and CDR2 sequences are SNHLY and FYNNEI. The CDR3 spans 16 residues. Trimming cost V 4 bases and J 6 bases; bases outside gene matches: 10. As DNA, the CDR3 is TGTGCCAGCAGTGTTTTGACTAGCGGGAGTTCTAGCGAGCAGTACTTC. It is translated as CASSVLTSGSSSEQYF.

This clone was detected once. This chain uses TRBV11-1 with TRBJ1-1, with D perhaps TRBD1 (5 bases). The CDR3 is 14 residues long. From germline, CDR1 is SGHAT and CDR2 FQDESV (reference sequence). The V end was cut by 0 bases, the J end by 0 bases, with 5 bases between. Here the CDR3 reads CASSLAQVNTEAFF. The CDR3 DNA follows: TGTGCCAGCAGCTTAGCACAGGTGAACACTGAAGCTTTCTTT.

The genes are TRBV4-1 and TRBJ1-4, with 11 bases fitting TRBD1. J gave up 4 bases and V 4 bases, and 8 bases lay outside the gene matches. The germline V gene has CDR1 MGHRA and CDR2 YSYEKL. The CDR3 has 17 amino acids. The CDR3: CASSPGQGGTDNEKLFF. Written as DNA, the CDR3 is TGCGCCAGCAGCCCGGGACAGGGGGGGACTGATAATGAAAAACTGTTTTTT.

The chain carries TRBV2 and TRBJ1-1; the match to TRBD1 covers 10 bases. This CDR3 has 16 residues. V dropped 0 bases and J dropped 5; count of bases not matched to a gene: 6. Per germline, CDR1 SNHLY and CDR2 FYNNEI. The CDR3 DNA is TGTGCCAGCAGTGAAGCGCAGGGACAGGGGAATACTGAAGCTTTCTTT. Amino acids: CASSEAQGQGNTEAFF.

This rearrangement joins TRBV28 to TRBJ1-1; 11 nucleotides line up with TRBD1. V shed 4 bases and J 1 base; nucleotides not matched to a gene: 8. Germline values: CDR1 MDHEN, CDR2 SYDVKM. The CDR3 contains 17 residues. This chain's CDR3 is CASSSPRTGGKNTEAFF. The CDR3 coding sequence is TGTGCCAGCAGTTCCCCCCGGACAGGGGGCAAGAACACTGAAGCTTTCTTT. Full variable domain (outside the CDR3, taken from reference TRBV28 and TRBJ1-1): DVKVTQSSRYLVKRTGEKVFLECVQDMDHENMFWYRQDPGLGLRLIYFSYDVKMKEKGDIPEGYSVSREKKERFSLILESASTNQTSMYLCASSSPRTGGKNTEAFFGQGTRLTVV.

The chain couples TRBV29-1 to TRBJ2-2; possible D gene TRBD1, 7 bases. The CDR3 covers 16 residues. Trimming removed 2 bases from V and 6 bases from J, with 19 bases in between. CDR1 is SQVTM, CDR2 ANQGSEA, per germline. The CDR3 here is CSVENRRGRIAGELFF. As DNA, the CDR3 is TGCAGCGTTGAAAACCGGAGGGGGCGAATAGCCGGGGAGCTGTTTTTT.

This sequence joins TRBV5-1 and TRBJ2-3; 16 nucleotides agree with TRBD2. V was clipped by 2 bases and J by 3 bases; unmatched bases: 15. In germline, CDR1 is SGHRS, CDR2 YFSETQ. The CDR3 is made up of 21 amino acids. CDR3 sequence: CASSFSFGGTSGRALTDTQYF. The CDR3 DNA follows: TGCGCCAGCAGCTTCAGTTTCGGAGGGACTAGCGGGAGGGCCTTGACAGATACGCAGTATTTT.

This chain links TRBV30 with TRBJ1-6; 7 bases fit TRBD1. Looked up from germline, CDR1 is GTSNPN and CDR2 is SVGIG (reference sequence). J was trimmed by 7 bases and V by 5 bases; bases with no gene match: 8. The CDR3 contains 14 residues. The CDR3 is CAWGSDRQNSPLHF. In DNA, the CDR3 is TGTGCCTGGGGTTCGGACAGGCAAAATTCACCCCTCCACTTT.

V is TRBV14 and J is TRBJ2-1; 10 positions match TRBD1. The CDR3 extends over 15 amino acids. V was clipped by 4 bases and J by 8 bases; unmatched bases: 8. The germline CDR1 and CDR2 sequences are SGHDN and FVKESK. The CDR3 region has the DNA TGTGCCAGCAGCCCCTCCGACAGGGGGCTTGATGAGCAGTTCTTC. It translates to CASSPSDRGLDEQFF.

The chain uses TRBV5-1 and TRBJ2-5; 8 bases fit TRBD2. Losses at the gene ends were 2 bases for V and 5 bases for J; bases not matched to a gene: 11. Germline lookup yields CDR1 SGHRS and CDR2 YFSETQ. This CDR3 contains 16 residues. CDR3 coding DNA: TGCGCCAGCAGCTTCTTACTAGCGGAGGGGCGGGAGACCCAGTACTTC. It codes for CASSFLLAEGRETQYF.

J is TRBJ2-2 and V is TRBV9; D ambiguous. V was trimmed by 0 bases and J by 5 bases, leaving 8 bases between them. This CDR3 is 14 amino acids long. Germline values: CDR1 SGDLS, CDR2 YYNGEE. CDR3 amino acids: CASSVATGTGELFF. CDR3 nucleotides: TGTGCCAGCAGCGTAGCTACCGGGACCGGGGAGCTGTTTTTT.

Comment on this clone: Within the sample, other DNA sequences also encode this same CDR3. The chain combines TRBV19 with TRBJ2-1; 9 nucleotides align to TRBD2. The CDR3 has 14 residues. Trimming cost V 7 bases and J 3 bases; bases outside gene matches: 4. The germline gives CDR1 LNHDA, CDR2 SQIVND (reference sequence). The CDR3 spells CASTIAGVYNEQFF. CDR3 DNA: TGTGCCAGTACCATAGCGGGAGTCTACAATGAGCAGTTCTTC.

This chain links TRBV7-8 with TRBJ2-7; 9 bases line up with TRBD1. This CDR3 has 15 residues. The junction had 9 bases not matched to a gene; V was cut back by 5 bases and J by 4 bases. CDR1 and CDR2 (germline): SGHVS, FQNEAQ. In DNA form, the CDR3 reads TGTGCCAGCAGCCTTTCGGGACAGGGTGTTTACGAGCAGTACTTC. This translates into CASSLSGQGVYEQYF.

With respect to this clone: Different DNA sequences within this sample yield the same CDR3. The gene calls are TRBV7-2 and TRBJ2-5; D is perhaps TRBD2 (5 bases). Trimming left V 2 bases short and J 8 bases short, with 18 bases between. The CDR3 covers 15 residues. CDR1 and CDR2 (germline): SGHTA, FQGNSA. The CDR3 DNA reads as TGTGCCAGCAGCTTATTGGGAGTCGGGCGAGAAACCCAGTACTTC. It is translated as CASSLLGVGRETQYF.

V and J are TRBV5-5 and TRBJ2-2, with TRBD2 identical over 8 bases. V shed 1 base and J 5 bases; nucleotides not matched to a gene: 4. Per the germline V gene, CDR1 is SGHKS and CDR2 is YYEKEE (reference sequence). This CDR3 has 15 residues. In DNA, the CDR3 is TGTGCCAGCAGCTTGTTGGCTAGCGGGACCGGGGAGCTGTTTTTT. This translates into CASSLLASGTGELFF.

This clone appeared a single time. The V call is TRBV7-9, the J call TRBJ2-5; 9 positions agree with TRBD2. The J call is in doubt because the DNA end fits TRBJ2-7 better. The germline gives CDR1 SEHNR, CDR2 FQNEAQ (reference sequence). There are 13 residues in the CDR3. The CDR3 DNA is TGTGCCAGCAGCGCGGGACTAGCTCACGAGCAGTACTTC. This codes for CASSAGLAHEQYF.

The chain joins TRBV2 to TRBJ2-7, with D possibly matching TRBD1 (5 bases). Looked up from germline, CDR1 is SNHLY and CDR2 is FYNNEI. The ends were cut back, 4 bases at V and 7 bases at J, with 14 bases in the middle. The CDR3 covers 13 residues. DNA for the CDR3: TGTGCCAGCAGTGCCAACAGGCTGAGAGAGCAGTACGTC. It codes for CASSANRLREQYV.

The CDR3 nucleotides read TGTGCCAGCAGCGAAGGGACTACAGATACGCAGTATTTT. It yields the protein CASSEGTTDTQYF. The chain links TRBV13 to TRBJ2-3; tentatively, D is TRBD2 (6 bases). There are 13 residues in the CDR3. V lost 5 bases and J lost 3, with 9 bases in between. Per the germline V gene, CDR1 is PRHDT and CDR2 is FYEKMQ (reference sequence).

Only one count was recorded for this clone. V and J are TRBV7-9 and TRBJ2-1; 13 bases fit TRBD2. The CDR3 extends over 16 amino acids. The V segment lost 5 bases and the J segment 4 bases; nucleotides outside the gene matches: 5. Germline assignment: CDR1 SEHNR and CDR2 FQNEAQ (reference sequence). The CDR3 nucleotides read TGTGCCAGCAGCCCCCGGACTAGCGGGAGTTACAATGAGCAGTTCTTC. Protein sequence: CASSPRTSGSYNEQFF.

CDR3 sequence (DNA): TGCGCCAGCAGCCTCGGGGGTGGAGAGACCCAGTACTTC. Protein: CASSLGGGETQYF. The chain has TRBV5-1 and TRBJ2-5; possibly TRBD2 for D (6 bases). V gave up 4 bases and J gave up 4 bases, with 11 bases separating them. The CDR3 length is 13 residues. Germline V lookup: CDR1 SGHRS, CDR2 YFSETQ.

On this clone: Compared with germline, one end of the junction differs, possibly owing to a read error. The genes are TRBV7-7 and TRBJ2-1, with D maybe TRBD2 (6 bases). There are 15 residues in the CDR3. Germline CDR1 SSHAT, CDR2 FNYEAQ (reference sequence). CDR3 coding DNA: TGTGCTAGCAGCCCGGGACTTTCGGCGGGCAATGAGCAGTTCTTC. It encodes CASSPGLSAGNEQFF.